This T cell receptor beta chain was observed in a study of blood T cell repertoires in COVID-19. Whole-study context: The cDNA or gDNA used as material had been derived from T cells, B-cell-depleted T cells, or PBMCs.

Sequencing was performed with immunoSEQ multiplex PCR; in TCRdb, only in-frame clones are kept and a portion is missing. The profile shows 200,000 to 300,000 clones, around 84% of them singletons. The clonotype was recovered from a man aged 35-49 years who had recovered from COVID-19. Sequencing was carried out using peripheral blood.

CDR3 loop: CASSIAQGVNTEAFF. The CDR3 nucleotides read TGTGCCAGTAGTATTGCCCAGGGGGTAAACACTGAAGCTTTCTTT. The chain is built from TRBV19 and TRBJ1-1; 7 bases fit TRBD1. There are 15 residues in the CDR3. Germline V gene data show CDR1 as LNHDA and CDR2 as SQIVND (reference sequence). Unmatched junction bases numbered 6, after V lost 3 bases and J lost 2 bases.